This TCR beta chain originates from a study of blood T cell repertoires in COVID-19. TCRdb's table, derived via immunoSEQ multiplex PCR, lists solely in-frame clones and lacks some. The data contain roughly 390,000 clones, 85% of them seen just once; the ten biggest clones take up under 4%. The V segment lost 9 bases and the J segment 7 bases; nucleotides outside the gene matches: 16. This CDR3 comprises 16 residues. Germline assignment: CDR1 KGHDR and CDR2 SFDVKD. This clone has only one observation. Source material: peripheral blood. The clonotype was recovered from a woman aged 18-29 years with acute or convalescent COVID-19. V gene TRBV24-1 combines with J gene TRBJ1-4; 7 bases match TRBD1. The CDR3 bases are TGTGCCACCTTTAAATGTACAGGGGCGCGGGGTGAAAAACTGTTTTTT. This translates into CATFKCTGARGEKLFF.